This entry lists 22 T cell receptor beta chains sequenced from one sample in a study of blood T cell repertoires in COVID-19. The data were produced by immunoSEQ multiplex PCR, yet TCRdb's version contains in-frame clones alone and is incomplete. The sample yields over 250,000 clones, approximately 90% seen once. Sequencing input: peripheral blood. These receptors all stem from a woman aged 45 to 65 with COVID-19, enrolled during active disease.

This clone was seen a handful of times. The CDR3 DNA reads as TGCGCCAGCAGCCAAGAGGGGGGCGGGAGCTTTAACGAGCAGTACTTC. This encodes CASSQEGGGSFNEQYF. The chain carries TRBV4-1 and TRBJ2-7; D is perhaps TRBD2 (7 bases). V lost 0 bases and J 5 bases, leaving 17 bases between the germline ends. The length of the CDR3 is 16 residues. The germline gives CDR1 MGHRA, CDR2 YSYEKL.

The rearrangement joins TRBV3-1 (or the pseudogene TRBV3-2) to TRBJ1-1, with 7 bases fitting TRBD1. CDR1 LGHDT and CDR2 YNNKEL come from the germline V gene (reference sequence). The CDR3 is 16 residues long. The junction had 8 bases not matched to a gene; V was cut back by 2 bases and J by 2 bases. DNA for the CDR3: TGTGCCAGCAGCCAACCCGGGAGGGGGCGAAACACTGAAGCTTTCTTT. Its protein product is CASSQPGRGRNTEAFF.

This clone was seen just once. The chain couples TRBV4-1 to TRBJ2-7; 7 bases align to TRBD2. This CDR3 region has 15 residues. Germline assignment: CDR1 MGHRA and CDR2 YSYEKL. Germline trimming cut 1 base from V and 3 bases from J; bases unmatched to any gene: 6. CDR3 region: CASSQVGTKYYEQYF. The CDR3 nucleotides are TGCGCCAGCAGCCAAGTGGGGACTAAATACTACGAGCAGTACTTC.

V is TRBV7-8 and J is TRBJ1-6, with TRBD1 as a possible D gene (6 bases). The CDR3 extends over 13 amino acids. Deletions cut 7 bases from V and 7 bases from J, with 11 bases between. The germline gives CDR1 SGHVS, CDR2 FQNEAQ. CDR3 nucleotides: TGTGCCAGCAACGACGACAGGAATTCACCCCTCCACTTT. Protein product: CASNDDRNSPLHF.

This chain links TRBV4-3 with TRBJ2-7, with 10 bases aligning to TRBD2. The CDR3 contains 17 residues. Trimming took 0 bases from V and 2 from J; bases not matched to a gene: 7. Per germline, CDR1 LGHNA and CDR2 YSLEER. The CDR3 DNA is TGCGCCAGCAGCCAAGACGCCGGGACTAGCGTTCCCTACGAGCAGTACTTC. Translation gives CASSQDAGTSVPYEQYF.

This clone was detected only a few times. The genes are TRBV24-1 and TRBJ2-1; D perhaps matches TRBD1 (6 bases). The CDR3 extends over 17 amino acids. V lost 3 bases and J 7 bases, leaving 21 bases between the germline ends. Germline V gene data show CDR1 as KGHDR and CDR2 as SFDVKD. CDR3 nucleotide sequence: TGTGCCACCAGTGATACCGCGGCAGGGGCCCGGTTAAATGAGCAGTTCTTC. Its protein is CATSDTAAGARLNEQFF.

V and J are TRBV7-6 and TRBJ2-2, with TRBD2 matching 12 bases. V dropped 2 bases and J dropped 7; count of bases not matched to a gene: 11. This CDR3 comprises 18 residues. CDR1 and CDR2 from the germline V gene are SGHVS and FNYEAQ. CDR3 coding DNA: TGTGCCAGCAGCTTATTAGCTAGCGGGAGGGCCGTCGGCGGGGAGCTGTTTTTT. Encoded protein: CASSLLASGRAVGGELFF.

V gene TRBV28 combines with J gene TRBJ2-2; 8 positions agree with TRBD2. V shed 6 bases, J shed 5 bases, and the junction held 2 bases outside the gene matches. CDR1 MDHEN and CDR2 SYDVKM come from the germline V gene. This CDR3 spans 13 amino acids. CDR3 nucleotides: TGTGCCAGCAGGCGGGGGGTAACCGGGGAGCTGTTTTTT. It specifies CASRRGVTGELFF.

The V gene is TRBV18, the J gene TRBJ2-5, with D perhaps TRBD1 (6 bases). CDR3 size: 13 residues. V lost 3 bases to trimming and J lost 7 bases, with 12 bases between them. Germline V gene data show CDR1 as KGHSH and CDR2 as LQKENI. In DNA form, the CDR3 reads TGTGCCAGCTCACCGTCAGGGGATGCGACCCAGTACTTC. Protein sequence: CASSPSGDATQYF.

The chain couples TRBV24-1 to TRBJ2-3; no reliable D call. CDR3 length: 13 residues. The germline V gene has CDR1 KGHDR and CDR2 SFDVKD. Trimming shortened V by 4 bases and J by 5 bases, and 9 bases separated the two germline ends. CDR3 loop: CATSDPAGDTQYF. CDR3 in DNA: TGTGCCACCAGTGACCCTGCAGGAGATACGCAGTATTTT.

This clone has only one observation. The CDR3 here is CASSENRVEQYF. For the CDR3, the DNA is TGCGCCAGCAGCGAAAACAGGGTCGAGCAGTACTTC. This rearrangement joins TRBV10-1 to TRBJ2-7, with TRBD1 as a possible D gene (6 bases). This CDR3 has 12 amino acids. CDR1 is WNHNN, CDR2 SYGVQD, per germline (reference sequence). Trimming shortened V by 6 bases and J by 6 bases, and 12 bases separated the two germline ends.

This chain links TRBV27 with TRBJ1-4, with D unclear. Trimming stripped 10 bases from V and 8 bases from J, with 17 bases between. The CDR3 covers 13 residues. Germline V gives CDR1 MNHEY, CDR2 SMNVEV (reference sequence). Here the CDR3 reads CAMSAGPREKLFF. The DNA for the CDR3 is TGTGCCATGTCGGCTGGCCCTAGGGAAAAACTGTTTTTT.

This clone was observed a single time. The chain joins TRBV9 to TRBJ2-7, with D maybe TRBD2 (5 bases). CDR1 SGDLS and CDR2 YYNGEE come from the germline V gene. The CDR3 extends over 12 amino acids. V lost 3 bases and J 7 bases, leaving 11 bases between the germline ends. The CDR3 bases are TGTGCCAGCAGCGCACCCTCGGGAGAGCAGTACTTC. This translates into CASSAPSGEQYF.

This clone was detected once. The genes are TRBV28 and TRBJ2-1; D gene unclear. Germline V gene sequence: CDR1 MDHEN, CDR2 SYDVKM. This CDR3 is built from 12 residues. The V and J ends lost 6 bases and 4 bases respectively, with 7 bases between them. CDR3 region: CASRGDYNEQFF. The CDR3 nucleotides are TGTGCCAGCAGGGGCGATTACAATGAGCAGTTCTTC.

This chain connects TRBV6-2 or TRBV6-3 to TRBJ1-5; possible D gene TRBD1, 6 bases. In germline, CDR1 is MNHEY, CDR2 SVGEGT. The V end was cut by 2 bases, the J end by 5 bases, with 16 bases between. The CDR3 sequence is 16 residues long. This CDR3 reads CASSYVPRRGYQPQHF. The DNA for the CDR3 is TGTGCCAGCAGTTACGTTCCGCGCAGGGGATATCAGCCCCAGCATTTT.

The genes are TRBV7-2 and TRBJ2-6; D uncertain. Per the germline V gene, CDR1 is SGHTA and CDR2 is FQGNSA. The CDR3 covers 17 residues. V gave up 3 bases and J gave up 1 base, with 13 bases separating them. The CDR3 DNA reads TGTGCCAGCAGCTTCGGCCTCAGGCTTTCTGGGGCCAACGTCCTGACTTTC. Amino acid sequence: CASSFGLRLSGANVLTF.

This CDR3 is CASRLRGAACGYTF. CDR3 in DNA: TGTGCAAGTCGCTTAAGGGGCGCCGCCTGTGGCTACACCTTC. The gene calls are TRBV12-2 and TRBJ1-2; TRBD1 is taken as the D call from the table, unchecked against the DNA. TRBV12-2 is a pseudogene. The CDR3 contains 14 residues.

The CDR3 DNA follows: TGTGCCTGGAGTGTAAGTGGCTCACCCCTCCACTTT. It is translated as CAWSVSGSPLHF. J is TRBJ1-6 and V is TRBV30; D uncertain. Germline CDR1 reads GTSNPN; CDR2 reads SVGIG (reference sequence). Trimming took 0 bases from V and 10 from J, leaving 7 bases between them. The CDR3 length is 12 residues.

J is TRBJ2-7 and V is TRBV27; TRBD1 matches 11 bases. V lost 6 bases and J lost 3; bases outside the gene matches: 10. The CDR3 length is 16 residues. Germline V gene data show CDR1 as MNHEY and CDR2 as SMNVEV (reference sequence). The CDR3 here is CASSRLPGQGVYEQYF. For the CDR3, the DNA is TGTGCCAGCAGCCGACTTCCGGGACAGGGGGTCTACGAGCAGTACTTC.

The CDR3 sequence is CASSHTPGTSDYEQYF. The CDR3, as DNA: TGTGCCAGCAGCCACACCCCCGGGACTAGCGACTACGAGCAGTACTTC. The chain has TRBV3-1 (or the pseudogene TRBV3-2) and TRBJ2-7; 10 positions agree with TRBD2. The V segment lost 3 bases and the J segment 3 bases; nucleotides outside the gene matches: 8. The CDR3 has 16 amino acids. Germline V CDR1 and CDR2: LGHDT, YNNKEL (reference sequence).

V is TRBV5-4 and J is TRBJ2-3, with 8 nucleotides matching TRBD2. Per germline, CDR1 SGHNT and CDR2 YYREEE (reference sequence). V lost 3 bases and J lost 2; bases outside the gene matches: 20. There are 20 residues in the CDR3. This CDR3 is CASSSLPRGLGGVNTDTQYF. The CDR3 DNA sequence: TGTGCCAGCAGCTCCTTGCCGCGGGGACTAGGGGGAGTGAACACAGATACGCAGTATTTT.

The chain carries TRBV6-5 and TRBJ1-1; D is possibly TRBD1 (5 bases). Germline CDR1 reads MNHEY; CDR2 reads SVGAGI. Trimming shortened V by 6 bases and J by 4 bases, and 12 bases separated the two germline ends. The CDR3 length is 13 residues. The CDR3 DNA reads as TGTGCCAGCAGGACGTGGGGGGGCACTGAAGCTTTCTTT. It specifies CASRTWGGTEAFF.